These T cell receptor beta chains were read from a single sample in a study of blood T cell repertoires in COVID-19. This table comes from immunoSEQ multiplex PCR, and its TCRdb copy is limited to in-frame clones, with some not included. In the table there are fewer than 350,000 clones, approximately 88% of which are singletons. Input material: peripheral blood. Receptors were obtained from a woman aged 30 to 39 with COVID-19, enrolled during active disease. CDR3s include the opening cysteine and the closing phenylalanine or tryptophan. A D gene is named only where the DNA matches it firmly. A clone size is listed for some rows: how often the clone was seen (once, few, many), or a class if it is expanded.

TRBJ2-3 | - | TRBV28 | - | CASSLEDYSTDTQYF | TGTGCCAGCAGTTTAGAGGACTATAGCACAGATACGCAGTATTTT
TRBJ1-4 | - | TRBV27 | - | CASSNYGEKLFF | TGTGCCAGCAGCAACTACGGGGAAAAACTGTTTTTT
TRBJ1-4 | - | TRBV5-1 | TRBD1 | CASSVGRDRVNEKLFF | TGCGCCAGCAGCGTGGGCCGGGACAGGGTTAACGAAAAACTGTTTTTT
TRBJ1-1 | once | TRBV11-2 | - | CASSPEAGTEAFF | TGTGCCAGCAGCCCGGAGGCAGGTACTGAAGCTTTCTTT
TRBJ2-2 | - | TRBV5-4 | - | CASSSYRDTGELFF | TGTGCCAGCAGCTCTTACAGGGATACCGGGGAGCTGTTTTTT
TRBJ2-3 | - | TRBV29-1 | TRBD1 | CSVDGDRDTDTQYF | TGCAGCGTTGATGGGGACAGGGACACAGATACGCAGTATTTT
TRBJ2-2 | - | TRBV6-2/TRBV6-3 | - | CASSYPRGSTGELFF | TGTGCCAGCAGTTACCCTCGGGGGAGCACCGGGGAGCTGTTTTTT
TRBJ1-4 | once | TRBV21-1 | - | CARPLDRHNEKLFF | TGTGCCAGGCCTCTCGACAGGCATAATGAAAAACTGTTTTTT
TRBJ1-1 | - | TRBV6-1 | - | CASSERWGGYTEAFF | TGTGCCAGCAGTGAAAGGTGGGGAGGCTACACTGAAGCTTTCTTT
TRBJ2-2 | - | TRBV9 | TRBD1 | CASSTGQPAGELFF | TGTGCCAGCAGCACGGGACAGCCGGCCGGGGAGCTGTTTTTT
TRBJ1-1 | - | TRBV13 | - | CASSSPRLRSEAFF | TGTGCCAGCAGCTCCCCTCGCCTACGCTCCGAAGCTTTCTTT